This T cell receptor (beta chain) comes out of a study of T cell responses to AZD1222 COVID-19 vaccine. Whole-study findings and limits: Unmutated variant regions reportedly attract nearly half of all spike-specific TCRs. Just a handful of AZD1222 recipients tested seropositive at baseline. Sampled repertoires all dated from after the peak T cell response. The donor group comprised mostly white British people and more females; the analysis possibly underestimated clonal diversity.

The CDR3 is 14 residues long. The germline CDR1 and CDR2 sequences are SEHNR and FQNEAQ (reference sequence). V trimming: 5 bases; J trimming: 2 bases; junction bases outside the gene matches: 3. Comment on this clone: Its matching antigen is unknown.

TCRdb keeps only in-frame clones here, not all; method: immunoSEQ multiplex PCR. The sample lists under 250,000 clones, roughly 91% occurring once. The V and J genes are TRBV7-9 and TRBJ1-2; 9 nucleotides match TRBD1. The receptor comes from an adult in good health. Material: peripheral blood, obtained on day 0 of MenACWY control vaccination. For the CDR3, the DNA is TGTGCCAGCAGCCAGGGGACAGGGAACTATGGCTACACCTTC. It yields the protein CASSQGTGNYGYTF.